This entry is about one T cell receptor (beta chain). This record comes from a study of blood T cell repertoires in COVID-19. The germline CDR1 and CDR2 sequences are MNHEY and SVGEGT. The CDR3 totals 15 residues. V lost 2 bases and J 4 bases, leaving 12 bases between the germline ends. TCRdb's copy holds only in-frame clones and misses some; the assay was immunoSEQ multiplex PCR. This table has around 310,000 clones, roughly 86% appearing once. Individuals drawn from under 30 US areas were roughly 18 to 95 years old. Allocation to cohorts depended on clinical history reported by the participants. Donors of Cohort 3 who recovered were those that had two negative PCRs, clearance, or symptom resolution.

The receptor comes from a woman aged 30 to 39 who had recovered from COVID-19. This sequence joins TRBV6-2 or TRBV6-3 and TRBJ1-5; TRBD1 is a possible D gene (5 bases). Sequenced material: PBMCs or T cells enriched from blood (not recorded which). The CDR3 loop is CASSYRQGRNQPQHF. The CDR3 coding sequence is TGTGCCAGCAGTTACAGGCAGGGCAGGAATCAGCCCCAGCATTTT.